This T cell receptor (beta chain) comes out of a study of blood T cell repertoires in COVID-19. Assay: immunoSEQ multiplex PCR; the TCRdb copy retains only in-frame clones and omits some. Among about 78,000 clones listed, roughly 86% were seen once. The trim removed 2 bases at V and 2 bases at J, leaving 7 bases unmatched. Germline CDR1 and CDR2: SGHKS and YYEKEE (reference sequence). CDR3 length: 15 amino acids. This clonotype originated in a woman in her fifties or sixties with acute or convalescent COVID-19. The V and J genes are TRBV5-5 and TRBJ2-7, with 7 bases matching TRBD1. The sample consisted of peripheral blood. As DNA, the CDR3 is TGTGCCAGCAGCTTTATGACAGGGTACACCTACGAGCAGTACTTC. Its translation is CASSFMTGYTYEQYF.